Reported below is one T cell receptor (beta chain). This record comes from a study of shared clonotypes between healthy human individuals. Germline V lookup: CDR1 SGDLS, CDR2 YYNGEE. Between the trimmed V and J ends, which lost 4 bases and 6 bases, there was a span of 12 bases. The CDR3 is made up of 13 amino acids. Original processing notes: Quality scores were absent from the junction-only immunoSEQ sequences, so filtering differed. The protocol was immunoSEQ multiplex PCR, while the TCRdb copy is restricted to in-frame clones and leaves out a portion. From that table come the V and J calls and clone size; the DNA was used to work out D and trimming. The sample shows some 690,000 clones, roughly 91% of them seen only once.

The chain recombines TRBV9 with TRBJ2-3, with D perhaps TRBD1 or TRBD2 (7 bases each). This receptor was identified in a man between 18 and 35 years old in good health. Some clones in this sample may be carry-over from other donors' samples. Sequenced: memory CD8+ T cells from PBMCs. Subset in this sample: CD45RO+ cells pooled with CCR7-negative TemRA cells. The CDR3: CASSPGGEDTQYF. The CDR3 DNA reads as TGTGCCAGCAGCCCAGGGGGGGAGGATACGCAGTATTTT.